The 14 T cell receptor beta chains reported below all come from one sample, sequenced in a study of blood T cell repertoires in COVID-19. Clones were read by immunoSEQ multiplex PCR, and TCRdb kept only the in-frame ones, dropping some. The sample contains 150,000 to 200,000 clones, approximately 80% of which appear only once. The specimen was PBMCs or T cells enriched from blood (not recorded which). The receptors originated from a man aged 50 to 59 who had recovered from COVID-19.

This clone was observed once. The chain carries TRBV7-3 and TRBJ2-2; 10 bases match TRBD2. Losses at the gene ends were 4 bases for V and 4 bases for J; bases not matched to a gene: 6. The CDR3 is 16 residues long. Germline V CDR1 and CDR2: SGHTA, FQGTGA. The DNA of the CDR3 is TGTGCCAGCAGCTCGATTAGCGGGGGGTCCACCGGGGAGCTGTTTTTT. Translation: CASSSISGGSTGELFF.

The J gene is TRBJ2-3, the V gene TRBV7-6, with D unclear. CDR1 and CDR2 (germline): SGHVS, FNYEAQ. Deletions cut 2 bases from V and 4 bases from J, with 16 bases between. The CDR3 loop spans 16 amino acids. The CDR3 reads CASSLSPPFAADTQYF. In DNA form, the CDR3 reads TGTGCCAGCAGCTTATCCCCCCCTTTTGCGGCAGATACGCAGTATTTT. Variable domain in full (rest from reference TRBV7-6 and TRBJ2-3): GAGVSQSPRYKVTKRGQDVALRCDPISGHVSLYWYRQALGQGPEFLTYFNYEAQQDKSGLPNDRFSAERPEGSISTLTIQRTEQRDSAMYRCASSLSPPFAADTQYFGPGTRLTVL.

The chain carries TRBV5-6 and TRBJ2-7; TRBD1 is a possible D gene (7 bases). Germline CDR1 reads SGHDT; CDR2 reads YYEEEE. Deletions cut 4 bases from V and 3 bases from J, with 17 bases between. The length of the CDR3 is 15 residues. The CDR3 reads CASSPTRQGGYEQYF. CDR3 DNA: TGTGCCAGCAGCCCTACTCGACAGGGAGGCTACGAGCAGTACTTC. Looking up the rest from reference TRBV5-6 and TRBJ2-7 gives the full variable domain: DAGVTQSPTHLIKTRGQQVTLRCSPKSGHDTVSWYQQALGQGPQFIFQYYEEEERQRGNFPDRFSGHQFPNYSSELNVNALLLGDSALYLCASSPTRQGGYEQYFGPGTRLTVT.

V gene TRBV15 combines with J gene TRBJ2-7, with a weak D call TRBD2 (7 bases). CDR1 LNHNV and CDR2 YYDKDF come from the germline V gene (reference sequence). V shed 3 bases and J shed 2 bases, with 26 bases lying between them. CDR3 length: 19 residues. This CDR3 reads CATSRGRTGGHGITYEQYF. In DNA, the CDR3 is TGTGCCACCAGCAGGGGCCGGACGGGGGGACATGGAATAACCTACGAGCAGTACTTC.

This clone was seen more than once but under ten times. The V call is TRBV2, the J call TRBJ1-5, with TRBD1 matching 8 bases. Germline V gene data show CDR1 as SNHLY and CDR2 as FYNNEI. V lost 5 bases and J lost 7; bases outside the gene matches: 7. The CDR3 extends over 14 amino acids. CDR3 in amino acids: CASSTDRGRQPQHF. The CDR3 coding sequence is TGTGCCAGCAGTACCGACAGGGGCAGGCAGCCCCAGCATTTT.

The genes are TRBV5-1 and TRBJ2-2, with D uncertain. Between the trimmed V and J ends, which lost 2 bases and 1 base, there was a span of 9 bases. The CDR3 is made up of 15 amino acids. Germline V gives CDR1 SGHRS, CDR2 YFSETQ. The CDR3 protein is CASSLVHRNTGELFF. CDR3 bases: TGCGCCAGCAGCTTAGTACATCGGAACACCGGGGAGCTGTTTTTT.

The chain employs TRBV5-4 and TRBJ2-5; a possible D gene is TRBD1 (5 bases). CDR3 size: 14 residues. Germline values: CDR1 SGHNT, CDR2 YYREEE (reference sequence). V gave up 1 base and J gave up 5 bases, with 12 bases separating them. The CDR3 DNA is TGTGCCAGCAGCTTGAGGCAGGGTGGCGAGACCCAGTACTTC. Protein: CASSLRQGGETQYF.

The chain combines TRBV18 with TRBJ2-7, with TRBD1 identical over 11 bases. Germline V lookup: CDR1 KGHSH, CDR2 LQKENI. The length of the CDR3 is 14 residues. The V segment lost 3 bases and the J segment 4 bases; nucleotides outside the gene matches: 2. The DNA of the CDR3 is TGTGCCAGCTCACCCGGACAGGGGGCTTACGAGCAGTACTTC. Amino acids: CASSPGQGAYEQYF.

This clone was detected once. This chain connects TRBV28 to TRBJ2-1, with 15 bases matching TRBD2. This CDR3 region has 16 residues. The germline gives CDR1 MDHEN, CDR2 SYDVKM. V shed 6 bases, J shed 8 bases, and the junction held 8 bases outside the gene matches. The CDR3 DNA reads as TGTGCCAGCAGCCTCGGACTAGCGGGAGGGCGGTATGAGCAGTTCTTC. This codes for CASSLGLAGGRYEQFF.

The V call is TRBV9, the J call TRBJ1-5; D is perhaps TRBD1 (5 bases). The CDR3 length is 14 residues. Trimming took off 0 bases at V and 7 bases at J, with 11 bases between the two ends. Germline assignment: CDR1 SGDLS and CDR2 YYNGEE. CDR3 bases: TGTGCCAGCAGCGTAGGACAGTTTGGCCAGCCCCAGCATTTT. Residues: CASSVGQFGQPQHF.

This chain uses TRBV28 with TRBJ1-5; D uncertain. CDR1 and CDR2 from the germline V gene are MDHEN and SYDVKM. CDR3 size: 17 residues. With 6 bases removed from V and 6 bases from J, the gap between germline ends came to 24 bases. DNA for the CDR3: TGTGCCAGCAGCATTATTTCTTTTTCGTCGGGTCGTCAGCCCCAGCATTTT. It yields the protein CASSIISFSSGRQPQHF.

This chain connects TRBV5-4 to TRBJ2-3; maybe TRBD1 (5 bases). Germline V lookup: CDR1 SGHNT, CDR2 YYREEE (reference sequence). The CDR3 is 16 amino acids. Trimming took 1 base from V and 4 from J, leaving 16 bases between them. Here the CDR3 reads CASSLPPQGHPDTQYF. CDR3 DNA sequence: TGTGCCAGCAGCTTGCCTCCGCAGGGTCATCCAGATACGCAGTATTTT.

The CDR3 spells CASSQESRAASYNEQFF. The CDR3 coding sequence is TGTGCCAGCAGCCAAGAATCCAGAGCGGCCTCCTACAATGAGCAGTTCTTC. The V and J genes are TRBV4-2 and TRBJ2-1; weak D call: TRBD2 (5 bases). The CDR3 loop spans 17 amino acids. V dropped 0 bases and J dropped 0 bases, with 12 bases sitting between them. Germline V gives CDR1 LGHNA, CDR2 YNFKEQ.

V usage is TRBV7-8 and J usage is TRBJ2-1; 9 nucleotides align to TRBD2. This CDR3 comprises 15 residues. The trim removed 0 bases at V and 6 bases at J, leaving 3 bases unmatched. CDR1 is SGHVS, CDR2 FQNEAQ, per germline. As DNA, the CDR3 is TGTGCCAGCAGCTTAGCTAGCGGGAGTGTCAATGAGCAGTTCTTC. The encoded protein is CASSLASGSVNEQFF. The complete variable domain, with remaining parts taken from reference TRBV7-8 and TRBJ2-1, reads GAGVSQSPRYKVAKRGQDVALRCDPISGHVSLFWYQQALGQGPEFLTYFQNEAQLDKSGLPSDRFFAERPEGSVSTLKIQRTQQEDSAVYLCASSLASGSVNEQFFGPGTRLTVL.